This TCR beta chain is from a study of human T cells and chemical hapten exposure. This clonotype was seen a few times. Antigen unknown. Study findings and constraints: Counts of TCRs above 1 in 1000 frequency stayed unchanged with DPC sensitization. PT1 expanded TCR counts and patch test score were linked, and their correlation was positive. Clustering by CDR3 similarity yielded significantly more large clusters from expanded TCRs than controls.

Time point in this sample: patch test 1, 2 weeks after DPC sensitization. Treatment given: therapeutic diphenylcyclopropenone sensitization with weekly scalp DPC. V gave up 5 bases and J gave up 10 bases, with 10 bases separating them. This CDR3 has 11 amino acids. Individual cDNA molecules (in the library) carried attached unique molecular identifiers. TCRdb re-called the RACE reads through MiXCR, storing one row per CDR3 protein. The sample has roughly 72,000 distinct CDR3 sequences; approximately 10% are singletons. The rearrangement joins TRBV12-3 or TRBV12-4 to TRBJ2-3, with TRBD2 as a possible D gene (6 bases). Sequenced material: whole blood, taken in connection with sensitization to the hapten diphenylcyclopropenone (DPC). This receptor was taken from a woman between 50 and 59 years old with alopecia areata. Some clones in this sample may be carry-over from other donors' samples. Here the CDR3 reads CASSTLASQYF. The CDR3 DNA follows: TGTGCCAGCAGTACACTAGCCTCGCAGTATTTT.